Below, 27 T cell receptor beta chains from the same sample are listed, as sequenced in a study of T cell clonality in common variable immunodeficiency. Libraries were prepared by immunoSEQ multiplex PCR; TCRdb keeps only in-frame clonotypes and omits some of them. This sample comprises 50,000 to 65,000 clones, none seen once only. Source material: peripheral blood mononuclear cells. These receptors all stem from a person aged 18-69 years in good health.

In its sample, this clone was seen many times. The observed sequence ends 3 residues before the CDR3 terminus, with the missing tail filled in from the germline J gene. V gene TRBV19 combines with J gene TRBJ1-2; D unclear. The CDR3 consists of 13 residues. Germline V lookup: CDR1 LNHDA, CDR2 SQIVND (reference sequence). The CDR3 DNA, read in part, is TGTGCCAGTAGTATTGGGCTCGCCCGGGGC. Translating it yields CASSIGLARG. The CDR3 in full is CASSIGLARGYTF.

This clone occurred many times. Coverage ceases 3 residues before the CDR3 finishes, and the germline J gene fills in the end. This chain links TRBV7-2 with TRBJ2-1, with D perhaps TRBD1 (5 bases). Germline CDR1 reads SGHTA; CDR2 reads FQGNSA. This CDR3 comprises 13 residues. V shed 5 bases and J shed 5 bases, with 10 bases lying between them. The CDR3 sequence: CASSKDRDNEQFF. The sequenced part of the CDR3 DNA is TGTGCCAGCAGCAAAGACAGAGACAATGAG.

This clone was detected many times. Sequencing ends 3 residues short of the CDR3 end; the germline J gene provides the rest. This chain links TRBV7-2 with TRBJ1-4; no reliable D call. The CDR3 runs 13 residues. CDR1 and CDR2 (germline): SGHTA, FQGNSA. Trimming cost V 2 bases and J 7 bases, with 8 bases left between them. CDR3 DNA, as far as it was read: TGTGCCAGCAGCTTATGGCCGGGTGAAAAA. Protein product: CASSLWPGEK. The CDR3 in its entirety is CASSLWPGEKLFF.

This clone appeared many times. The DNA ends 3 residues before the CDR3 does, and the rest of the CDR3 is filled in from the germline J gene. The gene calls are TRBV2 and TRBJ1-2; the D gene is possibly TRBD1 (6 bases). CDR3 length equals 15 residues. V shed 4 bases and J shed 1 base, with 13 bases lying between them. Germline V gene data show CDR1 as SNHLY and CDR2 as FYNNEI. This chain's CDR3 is CASSAGTSLNYGYTF. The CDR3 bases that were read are TGTGCCAGCAGTGCCGGGACAAGTCTTAACTATGGC. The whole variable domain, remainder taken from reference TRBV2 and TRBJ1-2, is EPEVTQTPSHQVTQMGQEVILRCVPISNHLYFYWYRQILGQKVEFLVSFYNNEISEKSEIFDDQFSVERPDGSNFTLKIRSTKLEDSAMYFCASSAGTSLNYGYTFGSGTRLTVV.

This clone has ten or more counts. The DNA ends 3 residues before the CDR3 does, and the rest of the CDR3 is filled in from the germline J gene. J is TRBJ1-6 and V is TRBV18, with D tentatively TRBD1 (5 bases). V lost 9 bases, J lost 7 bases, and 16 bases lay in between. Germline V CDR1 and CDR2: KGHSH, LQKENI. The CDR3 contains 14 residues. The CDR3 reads CASRLQSGNSPLHF. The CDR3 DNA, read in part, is TGTGCCAGTCGCCTTCAATCAGGGAATTCACCC. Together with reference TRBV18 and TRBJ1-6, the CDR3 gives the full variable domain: NAGVMQNPRHLVRRRGQEARLRCSPMKGHSHVYWYRQLPEEGLKFMVYLQKENIIDESGMPKERFSAEFPKEGPSILRIQQVVRGDSAAYFCASRLQSGNSPLHFGNGTRLTVT.

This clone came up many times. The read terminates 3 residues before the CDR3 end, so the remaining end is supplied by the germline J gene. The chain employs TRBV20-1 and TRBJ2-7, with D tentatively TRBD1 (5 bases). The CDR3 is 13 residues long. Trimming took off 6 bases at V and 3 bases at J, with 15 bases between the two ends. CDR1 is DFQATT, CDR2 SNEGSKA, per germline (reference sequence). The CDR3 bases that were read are TGCAGTGCCAGGGCACTGGAACACTACGAG. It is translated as CSARALEHYE. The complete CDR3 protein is CSARALEHYEQYF.

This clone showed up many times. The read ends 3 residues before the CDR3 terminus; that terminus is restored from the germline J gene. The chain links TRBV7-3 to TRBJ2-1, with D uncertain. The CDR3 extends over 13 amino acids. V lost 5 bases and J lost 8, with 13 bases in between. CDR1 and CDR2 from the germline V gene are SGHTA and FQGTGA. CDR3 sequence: CASSPAVAHEQFF. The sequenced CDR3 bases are TGTGCCAGCAGCCCCGCAGTAGCCCATGAG.

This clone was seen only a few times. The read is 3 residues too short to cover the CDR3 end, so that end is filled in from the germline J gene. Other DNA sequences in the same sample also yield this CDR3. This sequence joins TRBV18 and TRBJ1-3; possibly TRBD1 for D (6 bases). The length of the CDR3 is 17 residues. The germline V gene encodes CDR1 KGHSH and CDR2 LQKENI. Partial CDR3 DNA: TGTGCCAGCTCACCCTACGGGACACCCCAAGGGATCAGTACC. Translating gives CASSPYGTPQGIST. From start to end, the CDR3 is CASSPYGTPQGISTIYF.

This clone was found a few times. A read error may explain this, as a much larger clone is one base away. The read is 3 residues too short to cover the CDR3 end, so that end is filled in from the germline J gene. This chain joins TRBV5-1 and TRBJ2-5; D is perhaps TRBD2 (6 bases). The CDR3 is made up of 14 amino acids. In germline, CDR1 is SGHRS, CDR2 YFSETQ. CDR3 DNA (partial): TGCGCCAGCAGCTCCACCTTTAGCGGTGATACC. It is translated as CASSSTFSGDT. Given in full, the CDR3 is CASSSTFSGDTQYF.

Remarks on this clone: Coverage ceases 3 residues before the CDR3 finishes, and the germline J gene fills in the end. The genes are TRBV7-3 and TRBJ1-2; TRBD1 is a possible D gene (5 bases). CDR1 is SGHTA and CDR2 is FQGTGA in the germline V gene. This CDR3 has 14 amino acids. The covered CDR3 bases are TGTGCCAGCAGCTTGGGGACTAGCGGCTACGAC. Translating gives CASSLGTSGYD. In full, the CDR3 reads CASSLGTSGYDYTF.

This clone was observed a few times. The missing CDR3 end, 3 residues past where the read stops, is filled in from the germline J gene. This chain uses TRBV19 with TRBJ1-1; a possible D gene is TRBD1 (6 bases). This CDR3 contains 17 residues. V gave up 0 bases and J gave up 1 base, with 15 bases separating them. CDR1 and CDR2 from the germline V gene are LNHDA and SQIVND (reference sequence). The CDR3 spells CASSIDSRGGRNTEAFF. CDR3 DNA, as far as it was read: TGTGCCAGTAGTATAGATAGTAGGGGGGGCCGGAACACTGAA.

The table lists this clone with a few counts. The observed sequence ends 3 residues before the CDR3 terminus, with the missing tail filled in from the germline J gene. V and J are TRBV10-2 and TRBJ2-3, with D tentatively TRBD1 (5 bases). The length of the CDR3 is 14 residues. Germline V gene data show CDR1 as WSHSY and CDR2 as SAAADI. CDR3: CASSGVRRVGTQYF. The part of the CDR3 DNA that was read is TGCGCCAGCAGTGGGGTTCGCAGGGTGGGGACG.

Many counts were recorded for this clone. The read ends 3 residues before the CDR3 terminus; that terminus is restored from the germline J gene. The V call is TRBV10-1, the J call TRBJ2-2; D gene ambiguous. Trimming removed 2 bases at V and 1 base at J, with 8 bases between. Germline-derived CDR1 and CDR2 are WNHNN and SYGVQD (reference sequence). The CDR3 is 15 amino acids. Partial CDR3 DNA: TGCGCCAGCAGTGAGGATCTAGGGAACACCGGGGAG. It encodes CASSEDLGNTGE. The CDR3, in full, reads CASSEDLGNTGELFF.

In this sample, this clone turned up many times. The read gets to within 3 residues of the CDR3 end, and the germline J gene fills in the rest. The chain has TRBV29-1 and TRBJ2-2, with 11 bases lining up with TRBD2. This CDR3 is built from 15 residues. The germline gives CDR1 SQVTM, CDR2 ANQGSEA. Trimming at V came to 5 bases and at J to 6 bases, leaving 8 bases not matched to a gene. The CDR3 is CSVFPSGGRAGELFF. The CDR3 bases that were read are TGCAGCGTTTTCCCTAGCGGGGGGAGGGCCGGGGAG.

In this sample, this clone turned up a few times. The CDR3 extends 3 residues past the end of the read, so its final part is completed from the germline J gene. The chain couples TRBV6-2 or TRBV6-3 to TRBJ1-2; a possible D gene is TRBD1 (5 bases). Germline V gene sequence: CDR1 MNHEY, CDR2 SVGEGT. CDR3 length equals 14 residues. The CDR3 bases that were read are TGTGCCAGCAGGGGACTAGCGGGAGAAAGTGAC. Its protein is CASRGLAGESD. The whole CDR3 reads CASRGLAGESDYTF.

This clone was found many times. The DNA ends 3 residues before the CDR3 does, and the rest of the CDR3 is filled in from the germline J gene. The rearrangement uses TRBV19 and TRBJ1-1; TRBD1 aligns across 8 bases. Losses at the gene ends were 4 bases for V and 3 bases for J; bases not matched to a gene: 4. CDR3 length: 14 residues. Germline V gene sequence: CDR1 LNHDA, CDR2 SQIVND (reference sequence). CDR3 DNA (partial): TGTGCCAGTAGTACCCAGGGGGCATACACTGAA. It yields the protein CASSTQGAYTE. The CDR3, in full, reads CASSTQGAYTEAFF.

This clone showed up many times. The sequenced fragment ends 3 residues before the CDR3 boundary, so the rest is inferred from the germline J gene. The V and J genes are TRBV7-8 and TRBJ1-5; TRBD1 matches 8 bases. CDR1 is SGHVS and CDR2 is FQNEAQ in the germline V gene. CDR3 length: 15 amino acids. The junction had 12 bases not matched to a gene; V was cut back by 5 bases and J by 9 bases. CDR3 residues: CASSPPGQGRSPQHF. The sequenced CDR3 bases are TGTGCCAGCAGCCCCCCCGGACAGGGAAGATCGCCC.

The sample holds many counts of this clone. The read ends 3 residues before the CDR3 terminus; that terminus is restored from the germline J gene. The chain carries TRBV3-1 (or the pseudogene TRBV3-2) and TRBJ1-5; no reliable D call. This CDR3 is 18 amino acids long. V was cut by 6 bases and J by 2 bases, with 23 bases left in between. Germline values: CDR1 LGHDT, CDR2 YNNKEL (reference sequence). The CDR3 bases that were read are TGTGCCAGCAGTCTCCCCCTCGGGGAGAGGGTTTGCAATCAGCCC. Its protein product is CASSLPLGERVCNQP. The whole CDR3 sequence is CASSLPLGERVCNQPQHF.

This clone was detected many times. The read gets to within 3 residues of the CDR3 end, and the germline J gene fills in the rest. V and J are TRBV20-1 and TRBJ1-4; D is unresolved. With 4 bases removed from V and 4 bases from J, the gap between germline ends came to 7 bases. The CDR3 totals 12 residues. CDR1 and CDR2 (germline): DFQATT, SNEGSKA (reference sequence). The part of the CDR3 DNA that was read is TGCAGTGCTACCGGGGTTAATGAAAAA. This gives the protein CSATGVNEK. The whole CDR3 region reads CSATGVNEKLFF.

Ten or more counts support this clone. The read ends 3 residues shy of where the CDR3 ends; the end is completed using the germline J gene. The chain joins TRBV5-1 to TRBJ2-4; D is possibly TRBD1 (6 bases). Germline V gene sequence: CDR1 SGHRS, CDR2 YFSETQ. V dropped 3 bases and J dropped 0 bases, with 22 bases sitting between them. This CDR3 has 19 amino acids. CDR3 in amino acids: CASSSELQGVGLAKNIQYF. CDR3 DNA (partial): TGCGCCAGCAGCTCAGAATTACAGGGTGTCGGACTAGCCAAAAACATT.

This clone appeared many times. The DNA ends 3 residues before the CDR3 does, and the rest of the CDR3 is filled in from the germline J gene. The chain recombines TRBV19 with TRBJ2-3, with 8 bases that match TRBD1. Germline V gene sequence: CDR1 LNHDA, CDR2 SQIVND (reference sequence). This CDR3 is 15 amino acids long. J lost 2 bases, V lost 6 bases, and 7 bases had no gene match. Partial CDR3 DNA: TGTGCCAGTAGGCGCAGGGGGCGCGACACAGATACG. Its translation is CASRRRGRDTDT. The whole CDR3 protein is CASRRRGRDTDTQYF.

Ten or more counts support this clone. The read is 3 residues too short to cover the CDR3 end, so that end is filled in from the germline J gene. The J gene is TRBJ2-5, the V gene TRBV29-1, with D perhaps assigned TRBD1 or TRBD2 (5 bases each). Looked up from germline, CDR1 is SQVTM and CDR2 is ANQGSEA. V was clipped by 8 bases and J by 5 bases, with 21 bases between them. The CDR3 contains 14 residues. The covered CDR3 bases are TGCAGCCTGCGAAGGGCAGGGAGTGGGGAGACC. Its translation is CSLRRAGSGET. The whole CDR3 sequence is CSLRRAGSGETQYF.

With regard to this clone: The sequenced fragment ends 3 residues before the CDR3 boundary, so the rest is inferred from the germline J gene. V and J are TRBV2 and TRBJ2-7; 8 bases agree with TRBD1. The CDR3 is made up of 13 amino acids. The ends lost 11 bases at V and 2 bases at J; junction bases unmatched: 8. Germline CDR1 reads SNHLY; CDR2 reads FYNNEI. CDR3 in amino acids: CAGKQGVTYEQYF. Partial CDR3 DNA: TGTGCCGGGAAACAGGGGGTTACCTACGAG.

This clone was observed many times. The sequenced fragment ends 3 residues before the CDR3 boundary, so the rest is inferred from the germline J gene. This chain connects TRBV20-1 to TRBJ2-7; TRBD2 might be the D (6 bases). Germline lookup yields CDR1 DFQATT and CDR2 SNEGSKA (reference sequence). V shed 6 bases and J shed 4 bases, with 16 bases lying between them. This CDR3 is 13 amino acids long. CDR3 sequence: CSAPRGRGYEQYF. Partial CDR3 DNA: TGCAGTGCCCCGAGAGGCCGGGGGTACGAG.

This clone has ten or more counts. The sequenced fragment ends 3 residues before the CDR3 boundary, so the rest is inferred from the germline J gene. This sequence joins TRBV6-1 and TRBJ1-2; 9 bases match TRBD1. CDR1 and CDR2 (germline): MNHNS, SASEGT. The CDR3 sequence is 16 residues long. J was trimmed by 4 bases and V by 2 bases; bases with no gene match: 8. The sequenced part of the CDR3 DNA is TGTGCCAGCAGTGAACTACCGGGACAGGGAGGCTATGGC. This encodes CASSELPGQGGYG. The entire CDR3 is CASSELPGQGGYGYTF.

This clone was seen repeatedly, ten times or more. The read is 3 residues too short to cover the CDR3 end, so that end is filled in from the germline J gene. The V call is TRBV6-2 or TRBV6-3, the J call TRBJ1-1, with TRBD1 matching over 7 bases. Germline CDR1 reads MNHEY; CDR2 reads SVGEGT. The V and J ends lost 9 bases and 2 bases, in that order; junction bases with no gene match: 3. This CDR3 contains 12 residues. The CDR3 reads CASRDSNTEAFF. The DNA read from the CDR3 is TGTGCCAGTCGGGACAGTAACACTGAA.

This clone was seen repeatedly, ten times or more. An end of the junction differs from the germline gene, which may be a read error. The sequenced part of the CDR3 DNA is TGCGCCAGCAGCCAAGACACGGGTACCGGGGAG. Its translation is CASSQDTGTGE. The entire CDR3 sequence reads CASSQDTGTGELFF. The gene calls are TRBV4-2 and TRBJ2-2; D call uncertain. The sequenced fragment ends 3 residues before the CDR3 boundary, so the rest is inferred from the germline J gene. From germline, CDR1 is LGHNA and CDR2 YNFKEQ. This CDR3 region has 14 residues.